This is a list of T cell receptor beta chains from one sample in a study of cytomegalovirus exposure and HLA in healthy donors. Clones were sequenced by immunoSEQ multiplex PCR, and TCRdb holds only the in-frame ones, with some missing. The sample lists some 200,000 clones; under 80% were seen once. The sample comprised PBMCs. These receptors were obtained from a girl aged 2-15 years in good health and CMV-seronegative. The CDR3 runs from the conserved cysteine through the conserved F or W. The order of the fields is CDR3 DNA, CDR3 protein, J gene, V gene, D gene, clone size. A D gene is named only where the DNA matches it firmly. A clone size is listed for some rows: how often the clone was seen (once, few, many), or a class if it is expanded.

cdr3_nt: TGTGCCTGGAACCGAGCGGGAGGGAACTACAATGAGCAGTTCTTC; cdr3_aa: CAWNRAGGNYNEQFF; j_call: TRBJ2-1; v_call: TRBV30; d_call: TRBD2; clone_size: NA
cdr3_nt: TGTGCCAGCAGCCGACTTACCAACAGGGGGTCTCGGGAGGCCCAGTACTTC; cdr3_aa: CASSRLTNRGSREAQYF; j_call: TRBJ2-5; v_call: TRBV5-6; d_call: NA; clone_size: NA
cdr3_nt: TGCGCCAGCAGCTCCTTAGCGGGAACGATCTCCGATACGCAGTATTTT; cdr3_aa: CASSSLAGTISDTQYF; j_call: TRBJ2-3; v_call: TRBV4-1; d_call: TRBD2; clone_size: NA
cdr3_nt: TGTGCCAGCGGCCGGGCCAACGTCCTGACTTTC; cdr3_aa: CASGRANVLTF; j_call: TRBJ2-6; v_call: TRBV27; d_call: NA; clone_size: NA
cdr3_nt: TGTGCCAGCAGCCCTGCACTAGCGGTTACCTACGAGCAGTACTTC; cdr3_aa: CASSPALAVTYEQYF; j_call: TRBJ2-7; v_call: TRBV11-2; d_call: TRBD2; clone_size: NA
cdr3_nt: TGTGCCAGCTCACCCAACTACAGGGGATCTCTCTACAATGAGCAGTTCTTC; cdr3_aa: CASSPNYRGSLYNEQFF; j_call: TRBJ2-1; v_call: TRBV18; d_call: TRBD1; clone_size: once
cdr3_nt: TGTGCCAGCAGGACTAGCGGCCAAGAGACCCAGTACTTC; cdr3_aa: CASRTSGQETQYF; j_call: TRBJ2-5; v_call: TRBV5-4; d_call: TRBD2; clone_size: NA
cdr3_nt: TGCAGCGTGACCCTAGCGGGAGGTATCAATGAGCAGTTCTTC; cdr3_aa: CSVTLAGGINEQFF; j_call: TRBJ2-1; v_call: TRBV29-1; d_call: TRBD2; clone_size: NA
cdr3_nt: TGTGCCACCAGCAGAGAAGGACTTCACACAGATACGCAGTATTTT; cdr3_aa: CATSREGLHTDTQYF; j_call: TRBJ2-3; v_call: TRBV15; d_call: NA; clone_size: once
cdr3_nt: TGTGCCAGCACTGCGGCGTACGATGAGCAGTTCTTC; cdr3_aa: CASTAAYDEQFF; j_call: TRBJ2-1; v_call: TRBV2; d_call: NA; clone_size: once
cdr3_nt: TGCGCCAGCAGCGTCCAGGGAGGAGATACGCAGTATTTT; cdr3_aa: CASSVQGGDTQYF; j_call: TRBJ2-3; v_call: TRBV5-1; d_call: NA; clone_size: NA
cdr3_nt: TGTGCCAGCAGCTTGTTGATAGGGGGGGCCGGGGAGCTGTTTTTT; cdr3_aa: CASSLLIGGAGELFF; j_call: TRBJ2-2; v_call: TRBV5-4; d_call: NA; clone_size: NA
cdr3_nt: TGTGCCAGCAGGATAGCGGGGGGGCCGAGAGAGCAGTACTTC; cdr3_aa: CASRIAGGPREQYF; j_call: TRBJ2-7; v_call: TRBV5-4; d_call: TRBD2; clone_size: NA
cdr3_nt: TGCGCCAACCAACAGGGAATAGGCCCCCCCCCTGAAGCTTTCTTT; cdr3_aa: CANQQGIGPPPEAFF; j_call: TRBJ1-1; v_call: TRBV10-1; d_call: NA; clone_size: NA
cdr3_nt: TGCGCCAGCAGTGGGCAGGGGCCGGGGGAGACCCAGTACTTC; cdr3_aa: CASSGQGPGETQYF; j_call: TRBJ2-5; v_call: TRBV10-1; d_call: NA; clone_size: NA
cdr3_nt: TGCAGCACCGCGGGGGCAGGGTACCCCTACGAGCAGTACTTC; cdr3_aa: CSTAGAGYPYEQYF; j_call: TRBJ2-7; v_call: TRBV29-1; d_call: NA; clone_size: NA
cdr3_nt: TGTGCCAGCAGCGCGAGCGCTGAAGCTTTCTTT; cdr3_aa: CASSASAEAFF; j_call: TRBJ1-1; v_call: TRBV7-9; d_call: NA; clone_size: few
cdr3_nt: TGTGCCAGCAGCTTACTGACAGGGAGCATTGGTGGCTACACCTTC; cdr3_aa: CASSLLTGSIGGYTF; j_call: TRBJ1-2; v_call: TRBV11-2; d_call: TRBD1; clone_size: NA
cdr3_nt: TGCGCCAGCAGCTCAGACAGGGACACTGAAGCTTTCTTT; cdr3_aa: CASSSDRDTEAFF; j_call: TRBJ1-1; v_call: TRBV5-1; d_call: TRBD1; clone_size: NA
cdr3_nt: TGTGCCAGCAGCTCTCTAGAGGGGGCAGAGACCCAGTACTTC; cdr3_aa: CASSSLEGAETQYF; j_call: TRBJ2-5; v_call: TRBV6-6; d_call: TRBD1; clone_size: NA
cdr3_nt: TGCGCCAGCAGCCCCGCTGCCGGGAGCGTCTATGAGCAGTTCTTC; cdr3_aa: CASSPAAGSVYEQFF; j_call: TRBJ2-1; v_call: TRBV4-1; d_call: NA; clone_size: NA
cdr3_nt: TGTGCCAGTAGTATAGTGGGACAGCCTACGGGCTATGGCTACACCTTC; cdr3_aa: CASSIVGQPTGYGYTF; j_call: TRBJ1-2; v_call: TRBV19; d_call: TRBD1; clone_size: NA
cdr3_nt: TGTGCCAGCACCGAATCCCTAGCGGGTTACAATGAGCAGTTCTTC; cdr3_aa: CASTESLAGYNEQFF; j_call: TRBJ2-1; v_call: TRBV2; d_call: TRBD2; clone_size: NA
cdr3_nt: TGTGCCAGCAGCATACCGACTAGCGGGCCTCCAGATACGCAGTATTTT; cdr3_aa: CASSIPTSGPPDTQYF; j_call: TRBJ2-3; v_call: TRBV5-4; d_call: TRBD2; clone_size: NA
cdr3_nt: TGTGCCAGTAGCTCGTATAGCTGGGACGAGCAGTACTTC; cdr3_aa: CASSSYSWDEQYF; j_call: TRBJ2-7; v_call: TRBV19; d_call: NA; clone_size: NA
cdr3_nt: TGTGCCAGCAGCGGCCAGGACAGGCCTCTTGAAAAACTGTTTTTT; cdr3_aa: CASSGQDRPLEKLFF; j_call: TRBJ1-4; v_call: TRBV13; d_call: TRBD1; clone_size: NA
cdr3_nt: TGCGCCAGCAGCCCGGGACTAGCGCCAGAGACCCAGTACTTC; cdr3_aa: CASSPGLAPETQYF; j_call: TRBJ2-5; v_call: TRBV4-1; d_call: TRBD2; clone_size: NA
cdr3_nt: TGTGCCAGCAGCACAGGGAGTGGCTATGGCTACACCTTC; cdr3_aa: CASSTGSGYGYTF; j_call: TRBJ1-2; v_call: TRBV6-1; d_call: NA; clone_size: NA
cdr3_nt: TGTGCCAGCAGCTCGGGACTAGCGAGCAATGAGCAGTTCTTC; cdr3_aa: CASSSGLASNEQFF; j_call: TRBJ2-1; v_call: TRBV7-9; d_call: TRBD2; clone_size: NA
cdr3_nt: TGTGCCAGCTCACCACCGAGACAGGGGGGCTACGAGCAGTACTTC; cdr3_aa: CASSPPRQGGYEQYF; j_call: TRBJ2-7; v_call: TRBV18; d_call: TRBD1; clone_size: NA
cdr3_nt: TGTGCCAGCAGTGATCCCACAGGGCTAACTAATGAAAAACTGTTTTTT; cdr3_aa: CASSDPTGLTNEKLFF; j_call: TRBJ1-4; v_call: TRBV25-1; d_call: NA; clone_size: once
cdr3_nt: TGTGCCAGCAGCGTAGAGGTCCGCGGAGATACGCAGTATTTT; cdr3_aa: CASSVEVRGDTQYF; j_call: TRBJ2-3; v_call: TRBV9; d_call: NA; clone_size: NA
cdr3_nt: TGTGCCAGCAGCGGGTGGGGGGGCCTAGACTACGAGCAGTACTTC; cdr3_aa: CASSGWGGLDYEQYF; j_call: TRBJ2-7; v_call: TRBV5-4; d_call: NA; clone_size: once
cdr3_nt: TGTGCCACCAGCAGAGATCGTCAGCCCCAGCATTTT; cdr3_aa: CATSRDRQPQHF; j_call: TRBJ1-5; v_call: TRBV15; d_call: NA; clone_size: NA
cdr3_nt: TGCGCCAGCAGCTTGGGGGTTGGAGCCGCGCAATATGAGCAGTTCTTC; cdr3_aa: CASSLGVGAAQYEQFF; j_call: TRBJ2-1; v_call: TRBV5-1; d_call: NA; clone_size: NA
cdr3_nt: TGTGCCAGCAGCCATGCGGACAGGGGAGGCGAGCAGTACTTC; cdr3_aa: CASSHADRGGEQYF; j_call: TRBJ2-7; v_call: TRBV5-4; d_call: TRBD1; clone_size: NA
cdr3_nt: TGTGCCAGCAGACGTTCACAGGGGGCAGATACGCAGTATTTT; cdr3_aa: CASRRSQGADTQYF; j_call: TRBJ2-3; v_call: TRBV6-6; d_call: TRBD1; clone_size: NA
cdr3_nt: TGTGCCAGCAGCATTGGGGGGGCCGCTACCGGGGAGCTGTTTTTT; cdr3_aa: CASSIGGAATGELFF; j_call: TRBJ2-2; v_call: TRBV7-9; d_call: NA; clone_size: once
cdr3_nt: TGTGCCAGCAGCTTGGGACTAGCGGGATCGGTGGAGACCCAGTACTTC; cdr3_aa: CASSLGLAGSVETQYF; j_call: TRBJ2-5; v_call: TRBV7-8; d_call: TRBD2; clone_size: NA
cdr3_nt: TGTGCCAGCACTCTACGGGGGGCGAGCACCGGGGAGCTGTTTTTT; cdr3_aa: CASTLRGASTGELFF; j_call: TRBJ2-2; v_call: TRBV6-5; d_call: NA; clone_size: NA
cdr3_nt: TGTGCCAGCAGTTCGGGAGGGAGTGGCGAGCAGTACTTC; cdr3_aa: CASSSGGSGEQYF; j_call: TRBJ2-7; v_call: TRBV2; d_call: TRBD2; clone_size: NA
cdr3_nt: TGTGCCAGCAGCACATTGGACAGATTCTTACTGGACGAGCAGTACTTC; cdr3_aa: CASSTLDRFLLDEQYF; j_call: TRBJ2-7; v_call: TRBV27; d_call: NA; clone_size: NA
cdr3_nt: TGTTCCAGCAGCTTAGCGCGGGCAGGTGAAAACTCTGGAAACACCATATATTTT; cdr3_aa: CSSSLARAGENSGNTIYF; j_call: TRBJ1-3; v_call: TRBV7-9; d_call: NA; clone_size: few
cdr3_nt: TGTGCCAGCAGCTTTGGCCCGACAGGAACGAACACTGAAGCTTTCTTT; cdr3_aa: CASSFGPTGTNTEAFF; j_call: TRBJ1-1; v_call: TRBV5-4; d_call: NA; clone_size: once
cdr3_nt: TGTGCCAGCAGTGATCGTCCCGGCACAGATACGCAGTATTTT; cdr3_aa: CASSDRPGTDTQYF; j_call: TRBJ2-3; v_call: TRBV6-1; d_call: NA; clone_size: NA
cdr3_nt: TGTGCCAGCACTATTACCGGGGAGCTGTTTTTT; cdr3_aa: CASTITGELFF; j_call: TRBJ2-2; v_call: TRBV7-9; d_call: NA; clone_size: few
cdr3_nt: TGCGCCAGCAGCGACAGGGGTCCCTGGTCCACCGAAGCTTTCTTT; cdr3_aa: CASSDRGPWSTEAFF; j_call: TRBJ1-1; v_call: TRBV5-1; d_call: TRBD1; clone_size: few